This T cell receptor (beta chain) was recovered during a study of cytomegalovirus exposure and HLA in healthy donors. Study-wide points: When the data were analyzed later, several of the most significant clusters appeared to be linked to common viral pathogens. The productive fraction for most TCR beta V segments was about 87% or about 30% in an earlier analysis.

This PCR relied on a set of 60 Vbeta primers and 13 Jbeta primers. Sequencing was performed with immunoSEQ multiplex PCR; in TCRdb, only in-frame clones are kept and a portion is missing. The sample lists 110,000 or so clones, approximately 69% occurring once. Concerning this clone: Its target is not known.

V was clipped by 4 bases and J by 7 bases, with 14 bases between them. The CDR3 contains 14 residues. Germline CDR1 SGHTA, CDR2 FQGNSA. This chain connects TRBV7-2 to TRBJ1-5; D ambiguous. The specimen sequenced was PBMCs. The receptor was isolated from a man aged 25 to 40 in good health and CMV-seronegative. CDR3 coding DNA: TGTGCCAGCAGCTCCTCCTCGTCGGGGCAGCCCCAGCATTTT. Residues: CASSSSSSGQPQHF.